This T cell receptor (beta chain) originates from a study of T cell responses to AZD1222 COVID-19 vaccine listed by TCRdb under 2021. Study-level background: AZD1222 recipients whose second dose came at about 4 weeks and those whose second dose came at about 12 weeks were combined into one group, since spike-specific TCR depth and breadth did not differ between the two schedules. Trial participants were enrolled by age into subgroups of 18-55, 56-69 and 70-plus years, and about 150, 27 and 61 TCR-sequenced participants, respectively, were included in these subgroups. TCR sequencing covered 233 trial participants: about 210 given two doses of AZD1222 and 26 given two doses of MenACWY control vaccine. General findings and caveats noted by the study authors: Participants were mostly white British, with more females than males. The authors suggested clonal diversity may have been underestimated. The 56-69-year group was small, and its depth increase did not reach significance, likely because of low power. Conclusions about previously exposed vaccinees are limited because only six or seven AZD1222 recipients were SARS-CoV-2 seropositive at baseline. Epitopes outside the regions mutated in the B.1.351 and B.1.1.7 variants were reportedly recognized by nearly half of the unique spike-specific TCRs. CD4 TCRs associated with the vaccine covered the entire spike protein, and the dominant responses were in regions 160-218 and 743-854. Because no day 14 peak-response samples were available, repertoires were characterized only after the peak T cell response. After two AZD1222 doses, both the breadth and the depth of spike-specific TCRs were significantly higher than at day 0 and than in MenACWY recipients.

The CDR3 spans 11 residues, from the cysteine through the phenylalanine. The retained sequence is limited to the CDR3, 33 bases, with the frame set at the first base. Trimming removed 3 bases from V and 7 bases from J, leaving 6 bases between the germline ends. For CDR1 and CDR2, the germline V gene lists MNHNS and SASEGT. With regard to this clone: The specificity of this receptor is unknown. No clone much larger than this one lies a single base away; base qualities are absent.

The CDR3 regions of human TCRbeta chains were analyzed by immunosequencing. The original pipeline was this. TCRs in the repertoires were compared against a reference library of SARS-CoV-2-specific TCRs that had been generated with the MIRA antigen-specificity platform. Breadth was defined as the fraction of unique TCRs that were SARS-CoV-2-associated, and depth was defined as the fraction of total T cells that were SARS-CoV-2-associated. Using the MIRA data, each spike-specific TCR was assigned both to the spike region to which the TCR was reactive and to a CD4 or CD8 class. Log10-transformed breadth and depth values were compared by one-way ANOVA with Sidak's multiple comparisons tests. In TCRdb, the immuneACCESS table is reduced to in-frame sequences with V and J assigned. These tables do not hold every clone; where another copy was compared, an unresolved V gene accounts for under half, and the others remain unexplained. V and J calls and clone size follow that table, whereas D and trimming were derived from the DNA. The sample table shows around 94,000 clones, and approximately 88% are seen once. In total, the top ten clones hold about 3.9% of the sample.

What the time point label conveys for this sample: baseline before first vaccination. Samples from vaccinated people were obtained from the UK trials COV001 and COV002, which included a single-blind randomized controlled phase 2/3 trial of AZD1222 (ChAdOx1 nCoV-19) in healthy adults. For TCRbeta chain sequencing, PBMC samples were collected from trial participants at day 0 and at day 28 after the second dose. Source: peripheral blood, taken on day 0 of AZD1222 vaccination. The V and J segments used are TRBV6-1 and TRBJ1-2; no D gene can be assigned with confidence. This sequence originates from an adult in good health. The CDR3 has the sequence CASSDSAGYTF. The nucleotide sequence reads TGTGCCAGCAGTGATAGCGCTGGCTACACCTTC.